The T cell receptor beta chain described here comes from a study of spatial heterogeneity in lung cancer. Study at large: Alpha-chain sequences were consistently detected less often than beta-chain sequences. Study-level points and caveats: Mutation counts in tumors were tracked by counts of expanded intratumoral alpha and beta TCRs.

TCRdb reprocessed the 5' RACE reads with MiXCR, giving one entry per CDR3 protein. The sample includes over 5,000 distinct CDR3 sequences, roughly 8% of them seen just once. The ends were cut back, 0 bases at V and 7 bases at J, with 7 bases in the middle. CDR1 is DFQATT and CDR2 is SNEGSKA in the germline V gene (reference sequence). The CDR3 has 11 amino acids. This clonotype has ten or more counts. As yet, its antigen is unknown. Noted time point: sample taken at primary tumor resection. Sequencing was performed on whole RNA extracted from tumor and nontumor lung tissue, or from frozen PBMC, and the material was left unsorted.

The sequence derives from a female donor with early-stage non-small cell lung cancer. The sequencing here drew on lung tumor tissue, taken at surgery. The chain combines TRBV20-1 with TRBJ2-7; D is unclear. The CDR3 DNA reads TGCAGTGCTAGAGATGGCAGGGAGCAGTACTTC. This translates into CSARDGREQYF.